This T cell receptor beta chain was identified in a study of post-analysis software for immune sequencing data (dated by TCRdb to between 2015 and 2017). Study-level background: The recorded disease courses included relapsing-remitting, secondary progressive and progressive-relapsing multiple sclerosis, and some patients had no subtype annotation. The patient repertoires were set against under 13 previously published healthy control repertoires from donors whose ages ranged from roughly 6 to 25 years. A subset of samples was prepared in parallel using single-end sample barcoding, then pooled and co-amplified after Illumina adapter ligation.

As to this clonotype: This receptor's antigen is unknown. Base qualities are not provided; no much larger clone lies one nucleotide away.

General study outcomes and caveats: Significantly lower normalized Chao1 diversity was found in multiple sclerosis patients than in controls, suggesting substantial peripheral T-cell clonal expansion. Patients showed significantly higher frequencies than controls for about five TRBV segments, among them TRBV5-6, TRBV5-1 and TRBV20-1. Direct clustering with F measure revealed strong co-clustering of samples prepared in the same batch, which led to a batch-effect correction. The control group was slightly older than the multiple sclerosis patient group.

To demonstrate the VDJtools post-analysis software, TCR beta repertoires were profiled from the peripheral blood of 10 to 15 young patients with multiple sclerosis. Multiple sclerosis patients were children and adolescents aged 6 to 15 years. CDR1 SGHRS and CDR2 YFSETQ were looked up in the germline V gene. A distance of 14 bases separates the germline ends of V and J, which lose 0 bases and 8 bases respectively. The CDR3 spans 15 residues, from the cysteine through the phenylalanine. The read is trimmed to its CDR3 DNA, 45 bases read in frame from base 1. Library generation was performed with PCR. Sequencing took place on an Illumina HiSeq 2500. To reduce PCR and sequencing biases, unique molecular identifiers were incorporated into the TCR beta cDNA libraries. Around 500,000 cDNA molecules were obtained for every 1 to 10 million input T cells, so each molecule roughly corresponded to one T cell. The patient libraries were prepared and sequenced with the same protocol used for the earlier healthy control dataset. Within a given batch, samples were prepared together, multiplexed and sequenced on the same HiSeq lane. Processing in the source paper ran as follows. Raw barcoded reads were processed with MIGEC, and single-read molecular identifier groups were discarded before consensus assembly and CDR3 extraction. VDJtools was used for post-analysis of the clonotype tables, with diversity normalized by down-sampling every dataset to the smallest sample size. To correct batch-related cross-sample contamination, repertoire overlap clustering matched CDR3 amino acid sequences but not nucleotide sequences. TCRdb passed the public sequencing reads through fastp at Q25 and MiXCR, retaining productive beta sequences. Under each unique CDR3 protein, matching rows form one entry showing the most common genes and DNA. These V and J calls originate from TCRdb's pipeline instead of the authors' own analysis. For this sample the table gives under 900,000 distinct CDR3 sequences, of which roughly half were detected only once. The ten top clones hold over 4% of the sample.

The V gene is TRBV5-1 and the J gene is TRBJ1-4; the D gene cannot be named for sure. The receptor was derived from a girl aged 10 to 17 with multiple sclerosis. The sample comprised blood. The DNA sequence is TGCGCCAGCAGCTTGGACCGGCCGCAATACGAAAAACTGTTTTTT. Its translation reads: CASSLDRPQYEKLFF.